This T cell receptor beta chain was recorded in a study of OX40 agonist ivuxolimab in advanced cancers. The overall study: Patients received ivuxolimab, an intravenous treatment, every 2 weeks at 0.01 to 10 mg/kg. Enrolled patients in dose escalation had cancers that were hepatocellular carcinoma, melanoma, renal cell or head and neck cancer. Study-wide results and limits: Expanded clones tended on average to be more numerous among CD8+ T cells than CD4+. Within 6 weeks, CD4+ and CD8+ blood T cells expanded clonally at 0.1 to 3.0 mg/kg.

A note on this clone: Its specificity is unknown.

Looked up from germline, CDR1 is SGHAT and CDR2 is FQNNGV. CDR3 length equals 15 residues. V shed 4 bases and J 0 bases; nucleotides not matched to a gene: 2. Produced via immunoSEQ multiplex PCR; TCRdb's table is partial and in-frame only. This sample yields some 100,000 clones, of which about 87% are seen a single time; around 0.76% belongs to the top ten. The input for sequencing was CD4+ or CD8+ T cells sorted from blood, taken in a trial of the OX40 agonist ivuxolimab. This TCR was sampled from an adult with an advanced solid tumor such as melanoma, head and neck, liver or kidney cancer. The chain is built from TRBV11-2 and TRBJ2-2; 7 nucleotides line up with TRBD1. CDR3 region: CASSSGQTNTGELFF. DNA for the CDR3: TGTGCCAGCAGCTCGGGACAGACGAACACCGGGGAGCTGTTTTTT.